These T cell receptor beta chains were read from a single sample in a study of OX40 agonist ivuxolimab in advanced cancers. Profiling relied on immunoSEQ multiplex PCR, and the TCRdb table lists in-frame clones only, not all of them. The table includes about 54,000 clones, approximately 89% detected once. The sequencing here drew on CD4+ or CD8+ T cells sorted from blood, taken in a trial of the OX40 agonist ivuxolimab. These receptors all come from an adult with an advanced solid tumor such as melanoma, head and neck, liver or kidney cancer. Each CDR3 is given with its conserved first and last residue. The order of the fields is clone size, D gene, J gene, V gene, CDR3 protein, CDR3 DNA. The D gene is left open where the match is weak. Clone size is stated in some rows and not others, as once, few, many or a class when expanded.

. | . | TRBJ2-5 | TRBV5-6 | CASTSSEETQYF | TGTGCCAGCACCTCGTCGGAAGAGACCCAGTACTTC
. | TRBD1 | TRBJ2-5 | TRBV5-1 | CASSSTRIRTGWDSGKETQYF | TGCGCCAGCAGCTCGACCAGAATACGGACAGGGTGGGATAGTGGTAAAGAGACCCAGTACTTC
. | . | TRBJ1-1 | TRBV5-6 | CASSFYTEAFF | TGTGCCAGCAGCTTCTATACTGAAGCTTTCTTT
. | TRBD2 | TRBJ2-5 | TRBV7-9 | CASSLGKASGRAQETQYF | TGTGCCAGCAGCTTAGGAAAGGCTAGCGGGAGGGCGCAAGAGACCCAGTACTTC
. | . | TRBJ2-2 | TRBV7-3 | CASSKSTTGELFF | TGTGCCAGCAGCAAAAGTACCACCGGGGAGCTGTTTTTT
. | TRBD2 | TRBJ2-1 | TRBV5-6 | CASRLGGLKQFF | TGTGCCAGCAGGCTGGGGGGGTTGAAGCAGTTCTTC
. | TRBD1 | TRBJ1-1 | TRBV4-2 | CASSHSDRGAEAFF | TGTGCCAGCAGCCACTCCGACAGGGGCGCTGAAGCTTTCTTT
. | . | TRBJ2-5 | TRBV28 | CASSKGNYQETQYF | TGTGCCAGCAGCAAGGGGAATTACCAAGAGACCCAGTACTTC
. | . | TRBJ2-5 | TRBV7-2 | CASSLVSGAQGYF | TGTGCCAGCAGCTTAGTCTCAGGGGCGCAGGGGTACTTC
once | TRBD2 | TRBJ2-3 | TRBV27 | CASSLRTSGTDTQYF | TGTGCCAGCAGTTTAAGGACTAGCGGCACAGATACGCAGTATTTT
. | . | TRBJ2-5 | TRBV5-1 | CASSVRGYQETQYF | TGCGCCAGCAGCGTACGGGGGTACCAAGAGACCCAGTACTTC
. | . | TRBJ2-7 | TRBV7-2 | CASSFELAYEQYF | TGTGCCAGCAGCTTTGAATTGGCCTACGAGCAGTACTTC
once | . | TRBJ2-5 | TRBV6-6 | CTKETQYF | TGTACCAAAGAGACCCAGTACTTC
once | . | TRBJ1-6 | TRBV2 | CASCTRVSGNSPLHF | TGTGCCAGTTGTACGAGGGTATCAGGAAATTCACCCCTCCACTTT
once | TRBD1 | TRBJ1-1 | TRBV29-1 | CSVDKGARTEAFF | TGCAGCGTTGATAAGGGGGCAAGGACTGAAGCTTTCTTT
. | TRBD1 | TRBJ2-5 | TRBV7-9 | CASSSTLPPLTGMRETQYF | TGTGCCAGCAGCTCAACCCTGCCCCCACTGACAGGGATGAGGGAGACCCAGTACTTC
. | TRBD2 | TRBJ2-3 | TRBV4-1 | CASSQGLAGRGTQYF | TGCGCCAGCAGCCAAGGACTAGCGGGGAGGGGTACGCAGTATTTT
. | . | TRBJ1-5 | TRBV28 | CASRKGALGRQPQHF | TGTGCCAGCAGAAAAGGGGCCCTCGGGCGTCAGCCCCAGCATTTT
few | TRBD2 | TRBJ2-7 | TRBV7-9 | CASTFGTSGRYEQYF | TGTGCCAGCACCTTTGGGACTAGCGGGCGCTACGAGCAGTACTTC
. | TRBD1 | TRBJ1-2 | TRBV7-2 | CASSLGGQAAGYGYTF | TGTGCCAGCAGCTTAGGGGGACAGGCCGCCGGCTATGGCTACACCTTC
. | . | TRBJ1-5 | TRBV5-1 | CASSLGDFSNQPQHF | TGCGCCAGCAGCTTGGGGGATTTTAGCAATCAGCCCCAGCATTTT
. | TRBD2 | TRBJ2-7 | TRBV14 | CASSQVGLAGTVRQYF | TGTGCCAGCAGCCAAGTGGGACTAGCGGGAACAGTCCGGCAGTACTTC
few | . | TRBJ2-7 | TRBV5-5 | CASSLVERSYEQYF | TGTGCCAGCAGCTTGGTTGAACGGTCCTACGAGCAGTACTTC
. | TRBD2 | TRBJ2-3 | TRBV6-1 | CASSLAGVKDTQYF | TGTGCCAGCAGTCTAGCGGGAGTAAAAGATACGCAGTATTTT
. | TRBD2 | TRBJ2-2 | TRBV6-6 | CASSYSGGRTGELFF | TGTGCCAGCAGTTACAGCGGGGGGCGCACCGGGGAGCTGTTTTTT
. | TRBD2 | TRBJ2-1 | TRBV6-1 | CASSLREGRGNEQFF | TGTGCCAGCAGCCTTCGGGAGGGCCGGGGTAATGAGCAGTTCTTC
. | . | TRBJ2-7 | TRBV4-2 | CASSLWAGIPYNEQYF | TGTGCCAGCAGCTTGTGGGCAGGGATCCCCTACAACGAGCAGTACTTC
. | . | TRBJ1-1 | TRBV6-5 | CASSYSILGNTEAFF | TGTGCCAGCAGTTACTCGATATTGGGGAACACTGAAGCTTTCTTT
. | . | TRBJ1-3 | TRBV7-2 | CASSLFGTGNTIYF | TGTGCCAGCAGCTTATTCGGAACAGGAAACACCATATATTTT
. | . | TRBJ1-5 | TRBV5-6 | CASSLGPGGNQPQHF | TGTGCCAGCAGCTTGGGACCAGGAGGCAATCAGCCCCAGCATTTT
. | TRBD1 | TRBJ1-5 | TRBV28 | CASWFRDRGNQPQHF | TGTGCCAGCTGGTTCCGGGACAGGGGCAATCAGCCCCAGCATTTT
. | . | TRBJ1-3 | TRBV10-1 | CASSESGSGNTIYF | TGCGCCAGCAGTGAGTCCGGCTCTGGAAACACCATATATTTT
. | . | TRBJ1-2 | TRBV7-9 | CASSFNSLYGYTF | TGTGCCAGCAGCTTCAACAGCTTATATGGCTACACCTTC
. | . | TRBJ2-5 | TRBV5-1 | CASSLAWRRETQYF | TGCGCCAGCAGCTTGGCGTGGAGGAGAGAGACCCAGTACTTC
. | . | TRBJ2-4 | TRBV10-1 | CASSEGTAKNIQYF | TGCGCCAGCAGTGAGGGGACGGCCAAAAACATTCAGTACTTC
. | . | TRBJ2-1 | TRBV5-5 | CASSAWGGSSYNEQFF | TGTGCCAGCAGCGCTTGGGGTGGGAGCTCCTACAATGAGCAGTTCTTC
. | . | TRBJ1-1 | TRBV11-3 | CASSLDPGTEAFF | TGTGCCAGCAGCTTAGATCCTGGGACAGAAGCTTTCTTT
few | . | TRBJ2-6 | TRBV19 | CASSIPRGGLSGANVLTF | TGTGCCAGTAGTATACCTAGGGGGGGACTCTCTGGGGCCAACGTCCTGACTTTC
. | . | TRBJ2-2 | TRBV5-1 | CASSLWGMDTGELFF | TGCGCCAGCAGCTTGTGGGGGATGGACACCGGGGAGCTGTTTTTT
. | . | TRBJ1-2 | TRBV28 | CASRSSGYTF | TGTGCCAGCAGATCCAGCGGCTACACCTTC
. | . | TRBJ2-3 | TRBV28 | CASSLVQVGTQYF | TGTGCCAGCAGTCTTGTACAGGTTGGCACGCAGTATTTT
. | . | TRBJ2-3 | TRBV11-3 | CASSWSGTDTQYF | TGTGCCAGCAGCTGGTCGGGGACAGATACGCAGTATTTT
once | . | TRBJ2-3 | TRBV25-1 | CASKGISSTDTQYF | TGTGCCAGCAAGGGCATCTCTAGCACAGATACGCAGTATTTT
. | TRBD2 | TRBJ2-5 | TRBV27 | CASSSGTSGRETQYF | TGTGCCAGCAGTTCCGGGACTAGCGGGAGAGAGACCCAGTACTTC
. | . | TRBJ2-2 | TRBV5-6 | CASSIRNRGGTGELFF | TGTGCCAGCAGTATTAGGAACAGGGGAGGAACCGGGGAGCTGTTTTTT
. | . | TRBJ1-3 | TRBV7-3 | CASSLDSSGNTIYF | TGTGCCAGCAGCTTGGATAGCTCTGGAAACACCATATATTTT
. | . | TRBJ1-2 | TRBV5-4 | CASSLAPDSGNYGYTF | TGTGCCAGCAGCTTGGCCCCCGATAGCGGTAACTATGGCTACACCTTC
. | . | TRBJ1-5 | TRBV6-1 | CASSEVLSNQPQHF | TGTGCCAGCAGTGAGGTGTTGAGCAATCAGCCCCAGCATTTT
. | . | TRBJ1-1 | TRBV6-6 | CASSRPTEAFF | TGTGCCAGCAGTCGACCCACTGAAGCTTTCTTT
. | TRBD1 | TRBJ1-6 | TRBV28 | CASSRGQLKSYNSPLHF | TGTGCCAGCAGTAGGGGACAGTTAAAGTCCTATAATTCACCCCTCCACTTT
. | TRBD1 | TRBJ2-7 | TRBV28 | CASSSLWDSTYEQYF | TGTGCCAGCAGTTCGCTCTGGGACAGTACCTACGAGCAGTACTTC